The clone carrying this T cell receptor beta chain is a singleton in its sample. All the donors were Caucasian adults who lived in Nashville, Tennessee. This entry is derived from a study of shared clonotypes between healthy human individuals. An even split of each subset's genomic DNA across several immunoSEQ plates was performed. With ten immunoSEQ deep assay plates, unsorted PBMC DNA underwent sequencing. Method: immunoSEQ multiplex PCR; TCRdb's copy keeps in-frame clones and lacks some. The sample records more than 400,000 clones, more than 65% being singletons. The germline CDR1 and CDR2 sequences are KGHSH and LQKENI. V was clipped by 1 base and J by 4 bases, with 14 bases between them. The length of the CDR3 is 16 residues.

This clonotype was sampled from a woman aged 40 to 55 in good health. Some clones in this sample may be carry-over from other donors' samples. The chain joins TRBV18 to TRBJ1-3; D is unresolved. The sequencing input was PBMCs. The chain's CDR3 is CASSPQFARAGNTIYF. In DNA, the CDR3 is TGTGCCAGCTCACCACAGTTTGCAAGGGCAGGAAACACCATATATTTT.